This T cell receptor beta chain was identified during a study of CD8+CD57+ T cells in acquired aplastic anemia. Study-wide findings and caveats: Patients and controls had CD8+ Simpson's diversity values that were not significantly distinct.

Genomic DNA constituted the template upon which TCR beta VDJ and CDR3 profiling was performed. TCRdb re-called the reads through MiXCR, storing one row per CDR3 protein. There are around 210,000 distinct CDR3 sequences in the sample; roughly two thirds occur only once, and 58% lies in the top ten. Germline assignment: CDR1 MGHRA and CDR2 YSYEKL. The V end lost 2 bases, the J end lost 4 bases, and 6 bases lay between the germline ends. The CDR3 length is 13 residues. Sequencing was done on patients that had shown CD8+CD57+ cell expansion by flow cytometry. Ten or more counts support this clonotype. As yet, its antigen is unknown.

The clonotype originates from a human donor with aplastic anemia. This chain links TRBV4-1 with TRBJ2-1; no reliable D call. Sequenced material: sorted CD4+, CD8+, or CD8+CD57+ T cells (not recorded which) from PBMCs. The CDR3 nucleotides read TGCGCCAGCAGCCAAATGGGTTACAATGAGCAGTTCTTC. Amino acid sequence: CASSQMGYNEQFF.